This T cell receptor beta chain emerged from a study of T cells in Graves' hyperthyroidism and ophthalmopathy. This clonotype was found many times. Using RNA transcripts as the source, TCR beta CDR3 regions were amplified. Using the HTBI primer set, a first-round RT-PCR was run on the TCR CDR3. One entry per CDR3 protein results from TCRdb running MiXCR on the multiplex PCR reads. The repertoire holds about 400,000 distinct CDR3 sequences, with just under 15% as singletons. The TCR originated in a woman aged 25-40 years with Graves' hyperthyroidism. The source material was blood.

CDR3 nucleotide sequence: TGTGCCAGCAGCTTAGGGCGGCAGATGAACACTGAAGCTTTCTTT. This codes for CASSLGRQMNTEAFF. The V gene is TRBV11-2, the J gene TRBJ1-1; the D is unclear. Germline CDR1 SGHAT, CDR2 FQNNGV. V dropped 1 base and J dropped 0 bases, with 9 bases sitting between them. The CDR3 extends over 15 amino acids.